This T cell receptor (beta chain) stems from a study of T cell clonality in common variable immunodeficiency. The sample holds many counts of this clone. As yet, its antigen is unknown. The missing CDR3 end, 3 residues past where the read stops, is filled in from the germline J gene. The assay was immunoSEQ multiplex PCR, and TCRdb's table has in-frame clones only and misses some. The sample shows tens of thousands of clones, none of them appearing just once. Study results and limitations: Reportedly, TCR beta sequences from common variable immunodeficiency showed fewer deletions and N-nucleotide insertions.

Germline V gene sequence: CDR1 DFQATT, CDR2 SNEGSKA (reference sequence). The CDR3 length is 15 residues. Trimming removed 1 base at V and 0 bases at J, with 11 bases between. The chain carries TRBV20-1 and TRBJ2-3; tentatively, D is TRBD2 (5 bases). Sequenced material: peripheral blood mononuclear cells. The sequence was collected from a person between 18 and 70 years old in good health. The CDR3 region is CSARAPSSSTDTQYF. The sequenced CDR3 bases are TGCAGTGCTAGAGCCCCTAGCAGTAGCACAGATACG.